This T cell receptor beta chain came from a study of control samples from healthy donors and cancer patients. Looked up from germline, CDR1 is MNHEY and CDR2 is SVGAGI. CDR3 length: 13 residues. Trimming removed 5 bases from V and 1 base from J; junction bases left unmatched: 2. Measured with immunoSEQ multiplex PCR; TCRdb has only the in-frame clones, and not every one. Of roughly 120,000 clones listed, roughly nine tenths were seen once; the top ten hold approximately 4%. The sample taken for sequencing was blood. The chain couples TRBV6-5 to TRBJ2-7; 7 bases align to TRBD2. This sequence originates from a human donor in good health. The donor label of this sample is uncertain. Written as DNA, the CDR3 is TGTGCCAGCAGTCTAGCGGATTCCTACGAGCAGTACTTC. Its protein product is CASSLADSYEQYF.